The rows below give T cell receptor beta chains drawn from one sample of a study of CD8 T cells in ankylosing spondylitis. TCRdb itself ran the 5' RACE reads through MiXCR, one entry per CDR3 protein. The data contain 750,000 to 850,000 distinct CDR3 sequences, approximately 10% of them singletons. Material for sequencing was blood, either unsorted or a sorted T cell fraction (not recorded which). The receptors derive from a male donor with ankylosing spondylitis. The CDR3 runs from the conserved cysteine through the conserved F or W. Only part of the rows carry a size: once, few, many, or a class if the clone is expanded.

V	J	size	length	CDR3
TRBV5-1	TRBJ2-7	many	15	CASSLGTSDSYEQYF
TRBV5-1	TRBJ2-3	many	14	CASSSGTLEDTQYF
TRBV11-1	TRBJ1-1	few	15	CASSSRTGGAAEAFF
TRBV5-1	TRBJ1-6	NA	15	CASSLVPGQSSPLHF
TRBV3-1	TRBJ1-2	few	12	CASSHRIGGYTF
TRBV5-1	TRBJ2-2	NA	15	CASSLAQTNTGELFF
TRBV2	TRBJ2-3	NA	14	CASSRDRGRDTQYF
TRBV5-1	TRBJ2-7	many	14	CASSLAGGPYEQYF
TRBV5-6	TRBJ2-7	NA	16	CASSARTGVRSYEQYF
TRBV29-1	TRBJ2-5	many	12	CSGRTGEQTQYF
TRBV12-3/TRBV12-4	TRBJ2-1	few	13	CASSLSTSGEQFF
TRBV5-6	TRBJ2-3	NA	15	CASSPWDLSTDTQYF
TRBV7-2	TRBJ2-5	NA	14	CASSPDREVQTQYF
TRBV6-1	TRBJ1-3	NA	14	CASSPHWSGNTIYF
TRBV20-1	TRBJ2-1	once	19	CRARDDKQTGAHLYNEQFF
TRBV29-1	TRBJ2-7	many	15	CSVSLVGRLTYEQYF
TRBV20-1	TRBJ2-7	few	14	CSALGQYLSYEQYF
TRBV18	TRBJ1-6	NA	15	CASSPLSRTNSPLHF
TRBV24-1	TRBJ2-2	few	13	CATSDSWPGELFF
TRBV6-5	TRBJ2-7	NA	15	CASSSLTSGGNEQYF
TRBV4-2	TRBJ1-2	few	14	CASSLTGTDTGYTF
TRBV20-1	TRBJ1-1	many	13	CSARDRVNTEAFF
TRBV7-2	TRBJ1-1	many	13	CASSLFGGNEAFF
TRBV5-1	TRBJ2-7	NA	17	CASSPAGTSGRKDEQYF
TRBV29-1	TRBJ2-1	NA	14	CSVDLRDSYNEQFF
TRBV27	TRBJ1-1	few	15	CASSLFGGARTEAFF
TRBV7-8	TRBJ2-5	NA	15	CASSLKYNTQETQYF
TRBV12-3/TRBV12-4	TRBJ1-1	NA	14	CASSSSPLATEAFF
TRBV4-3	TRBJ2-1	NA	16	CASSQEGGLAGPEQFF
TRBV4-1	TRBJ2-7	NA	16	CASSQGTDRGLEGQYF
TRBV29-1	TRBJ2-7	few	11	CSVGTQGEQYF
TRBV20-1	TRBJ2-1	NA	13	CSARLNPADEQFF
TRBV5-5	TRBJ1-4	few	14	CASSQTILGEKLFF
TRBV28	TRBJ2-5	NA	16	CASSSQPGLAEETQYF
TRBV7-2	TRBJ2-7	many	13	CASSSQGGYEQYF
TRBV20-1	TRBJ2-5	few	13	CSAIDSYQETQYF
TRBV28	TRBJ2-7	few	15	CASSATRTIRSEQYF
TRBV29-1	TRBJ2-3	many	14	CSVGRGVSGDTQYF
TRBV15	TRBJ2-7	NA	15	CATSRGGGTTYEQYF
TRBV20-1	TRBJ2-7	NA	15	CSAHSPGQGTHEQYF
TRBV6-2/TRBV6-3	TRBJ1-2	NA	12	CASSYKAYGYTF
TRBV10-3	TRBJ1-5	many	13	CAISEWGNQPQHF
TRBV6-1	TRBJ2-5	few	12	CASSETRGTQYF
TRBV2	TRBJ1-6	few	16	CASVGQGVGIGSPLHF
TRBV5-5	TRBJ1-1	many	15	CASSRLGGPDTEAFF
TRBV7-2	TRBJ2-4	few	15	CASSLVWQGGDIQYF
TRBV27	TRBJ1-5	NA	12	CASSWINQPQHF
TRBV4-3	TRBJ2-5	NA	15	CASAFRDREGETQYF